These 29 T cell receptor beta chains originate from one sample sequenced in a study of blood T cell repertoires in COVID-19. Measured with immunoSEQ multiplex PCR; TCRdb has only the in-frame clones, and not every one. The table shows approximately 97,000 clones, with around four fifths occurring only once. The sequenced sample consisted of peripheral blood. These receptors originate from a man aged 35-49 years with active or convalescent COVID-19.

The chain combines TRBV9 with TRBJ2-7; 7 bases match TRBD1. The CDR3 runs 14 residues. With V trimmed by 0 bases and J by 3 bases, 3 bases remained unmatched. CDR1 and CDR2 (germline): SGDLS, YYNGEE. Here the CDR3 DNA reads TGTGCCAGCAGCGTAGGGGACAGTTACTACGAGCAGTACTTC. This sequence encodes CASSVGDSYYEQYF.

The chain links TRBV12-3 or TRBV12-4 to TRBJ1-2; D perhaps matches TRBD1 (6 bases). CDR3 length: 13 amino acids. Trimming stripped 10 bases from V and 4 bases from J, with 16 bases between. CDR3 sequence reads: CATSSQGFYGYTF. CDR3 nucleotide sequence: TGTGCCACCTCCTCACAGGGTTTCTATGGCTACACCTTC.

V gene TRBV5-6 combines with J gene TRBJ2-7; D uncertain. The CDR3 runs to 14 residues. CDR1 and CDR2 (germline): SGHDT, YYEEEE. V shed 0 bases and J shed 2 bases, with 9 bases lying between them. In nucleotides, the CDR3 is TGTGCCAGCAGCTTGGTGACACCACCCTACGAGCAGTACTTC. It translates to CASSLVTPPYEQYF.

The chain's CDR3 is CASSSPGQGGYTF. The DNA for the CDR3 is TGTGCCAGCAGCTCACCGGGACAGGGTGGCTACACCTTC. The chain recombines TRBV7-3 with TRBJ1-2; 9 positions match TRBD1. This CDR3 is 13 amino acids long. Trimming removed 4 bases from V and 7 bases from J; junction bases left unmatched: 4. In germline, CDR1 is SGHTA, CDR2 FQGTGA.

The chain couples TRBV20-1 to TRBJ2-1, with D tentatively TRBD1 (6 bases). Trimming cost V 3 bases and J 9 bases, with 24 bases left between them. The length of the CDR3 is 16 residues. CDR1 DFQATT and CDR2 SNEGSKA come from the germline V gene (reference sequence). The CDR3 loop reads CSASSVGALGSTEQFF. CDR3 DNA sequence: TGCAGTGCTAGTTCTGTGGGGGCGCTTGGGTCGACTGAGCAGTTCTTC.

This clone has more than one count but fewer than ten. The rearrangement joins TRBV7-2 to TRBJ2-5; the match to TRBD2 covers 11 bases. J was trimmed by 4 bases and V by 5 bases; bases with no gene match: 6. The CDR3 consists of 15 residues. CDR1 is SGHTA and CDR2 is FQGNSA in the germline V gene. This chain's CDR3 is CASSPNGLAGETQYF. CDR3 DNA sequence: TGTGCCAGCAGCCCGAACGGACTAGCGGGAGAGACCCAGTACTTC.

This rearrangement joins TRBV7-2 to TRBJ1-2; no reliable D call. Germline CDR1 and CDR2: SGHTA and FQGNSA. The V end was cut by 4 bases, the J end by 10 bases, with 16 bases between. The CDR3 loop spans 13 amino acids. The CDR3 here is CASSYPMTTLYTF. The CDR3 bases are TGTGCCAGCAGCTATCCGATGACAACCCTCTACACCTTC.

This sequence joins TRBV15 and TRBJ2-1; a weak D match, TRBD1 (5 bases). Between the trimmed V and J ends, which lost 2 bases and 10 bases, there was a span of 9 bases. The germline gives CDR1 LNHNV, CDR2 YYDKDF (reference sequence). The length of the CDR3 is 12 residues. The CDR3 is CATSRQGEEQFF. Written as DNA, the CDR3 is TGTGCCACCAGCAGACAAGGGGAAGAGCAGTTCTTC.

V and J are TRBV12-3 or TRBV12-4 and TRBJ1-6, with D possibly matching TRBD1 (5 bases). CDR3 length: 12 residues. V lost 5 bases, J lost 13 bases, and 12 bases lay in between. CDR3 amino acids: CASSRQQVPLHF. DNA of the CDR3: TGTGCCAGCAGTCGCCAACAGGTTCCCCTCCACTTT.

The chain links TRBV27 to TRBJ2-7, with a weak D call TRBD1 (5 bases). Germline V gives CDR1 MNHEY, CDR2 SMNVEV (reference sequence). V lost 6 bases to trimming and J lost 1 base, with 10 bases between them. The CDR3 length is 13 residues. As DNA, the CDR3 is TGTGCCAGCAGCCGTAGGGGTTCCTACGAGCAGTACTTC. Its protein is CASSRRGSYEQYF.

This clone came up many times. The chain couples TRBV5-1 to TRBJ2-7; 9 bases fit TRBD1. This CDR3 is built from 13 residues. The germline V gene has CDR1 SGHRS and CDR2 YFSETQ. V trimming: 8 bases; J trimming: 6 bases; junction bases outside the gene matches: 9. The CDR3 loop is CASKQGARGEQYF. CDR3 nucleotide sequence: TGCGCCAGTAAACAGGGGGCGCGAGGCGAGCAGTACTTC.

The genes are TRBV6-1 and TRBJ1-2, with no clear D. Germline CDR1 reads MNHNS; CDR2 reads SASEGT. The CDR3 length is 14 residues. Trimming took off 3 bases at V and 9 bases at J, with 17 bases between the two ends. The chain's CDR3 is CASSDGGWVGSYTF. CDR3 in DNA: TGTGCCAGCAGTGACGGCGGGTGGGTGGGTAGCTACACCTTC.

The chain joins TRBV18 to TRBJ1-2; D possibly corresponds to TRBD1 (5 bases). The V gene's germline CDR1 is KGHSH and CDR2 LQKENI. Trimming took off 2 bases at V and 2 bases at J, with 9 bases between the two ends. The CDR3 is made up of 14 amino acids. The CDR3 DNA reads as TGTGCCAGCTCACCAGGGGCGGAAAACTATGGCTACACCTTC. This codes for CASSPGAENYGYTF. The whole variable domain, filled in from reference TRBV18 and TRBJ1-2, reads NAGVMQNPRHLVRRRGQEARLRCSPMKGHSHVYWYRQLPEEGLKFMVYLQKENIIDESGMPKERFSAEFPKEGPSILRIQQVVRGDSAAYFCASSPGAENYGYTFGSGTRLTVV.

The chain uses TRBV6-6 and TRBJ1-2, with 11 bases that match TRBD1. This CDR3 spans 17 amino acids. Germline-derived CDR1 and CDR2 are MNHNY and SVGAGI (reference sequence). V was pared by 5 bases and J by 7 bases, with 15 bases of the junction left unmatched. CDR3 amino acids: CASSPYRDRGDASGYTF. The CDR3 DNA sequence: TGTGCCAGCAGTCCTTACCGGGACAGGGGGGATGCGAGTGGCTACACCTTC.

This sequence joins TRBV2 and TRBJ2-7; 8 bases map to TRBD2. In germline, CDR1 is SNHLY, CDR2 FYNNEI. Trimming removed 4 bases from V and 2 bases from J; junction bases left unmatched: 7. The CDR3 covers 15 residues. The CDR3, as DNA: TGTGCCAGCAGTGTCGAGGCGGGGGGTCCCTACGAGCAGTACTTC. Its protein product is CASSVEAGGPYEQYF.

As regards this clone: Other DNA sequences in this specimen translate into the identical CDR3. The CDR3 region is CASSPGQSGNEQFF. For the CDR3, the DNA is TGTGCCAGCTCCCCAGGACAGTCGGGCAATGAGCAGTTCTTC. The V gene is TRBV18, the J gene TRBJ2-1; TRBD1 is a possible D gene (6 bases). The CDR3 consists of 14 residues. The germline V gene encodes CDR1 KGHSH and CDR2 LQKENI. The ends were cut back, 6 bases at V and 6 bases at J, with 15 bases in the middle.

The rearrangement joins TRBV19 to TRBJ1-5; D may be TRBD1 (5 bases). Germline lookup yields CDR1 LNHDA and CDR2 SQIVND (reference sequence). The CDR3 extends over 16 amino acids. The V end lost 3 bases, the J end lost 6 bases, and 18 bases lay between the germline ends. This CDR3 reads CASSISGGSGLQPQHF. CDR3 DNA: TGTGCCAGTAGTATCTCGGGCGGTTCAGGGCTTCAGCCCCAGCATTTT.

The rearrangement uses TRBV6-6 and TRBJ2-3, with 9 bases aligning to TRBD2. Germline assignment: CDR1 MNHNY and CDR2 SVGAGI (reference sequence). This CDR3 spans 14 amino acids. V dropped 6 bases and J dropped 7; count of bases not matched to a gene: 8. CDR3: CASRLGGGAHTQYF. CDR3 sequence (DNA): TGTGCCAGCAGACTCGGCGGGGGGGCCCATACGCAGTATTTT.

The chain carries TRBV3-1 (or the pseudogene TRBV3-2) and TRBJ2-3; 12 nucleotides match TRBD2. V dropped 0 bases and J dropped 3; count of bases not matched to a gene: 10. The CDR3 has 19 amino acids. CDR1 and CDR2 (germline): LGHDT, YNNKEL (reference sequence). The CDR3 spells CASSQERLGLAGGTDTQYF. The DNA for the CDR3 is TGTGCCAGCAGCCAAGAACGACTAGGCCTAGCGGGGGGGACAGATACGCAGTATTTT.

This clone appeared a few times. This rearrangement joins TRBV3-1 (or the pseudogene TRBV3-2) to TRBJ2-7; 9 bases map to TRBD2. The CDR3 loop spans 15 amino acids. Per germline, CDR1 LGHDT and CDR2 YNNKEL (reference sequence). Trimming cost V 0 bases and J 6 bases; bases outside gene matches: 6. The CDR3 sequence is CASSQEGTSFAEQYF. For the CDR3, the DNA is TGTGCCAGCAGCCAAGAAGGGACTAGCTTTGCCGAGCAGTACTTC.

CDR3 in DNA: TGCGCCACCATCGGGGATCGGTACGAGCAGTACTTC. It specifies CATIGDRYEQYF. The rearrangement links TRBV10-1 to TRBJ2-7, with D possibly TRBD2 on 5 matching bases. V was shortened by 10 bases and J by 4 bases, with 14 bases between the two germline ends. The CDR3 contains 12 residues. The germline V gene has CDR1 WNHNN and CDR2 SYGVQD (reference sequence).

This clone turned up a few times. The CDR3 protein is CASSVNRGLGYTF. DNA of the CDR3: TGTGCCAGCAGTGTAAACAGGGGGCTAGGCTACACCTTC. The J gene is TRBJ1-2, the V gene TRBV2; 9 bases align to TRBD1. Unmatched junction bases numbered 5, after V lost 4 bases and J lost 8 bases. The CDR3 contains 13 residues. Germline CDR1 is SNHLY and CDR2 is FYNNEI.

The chain links TRBV28 to TRBJ1-4, with TRBD1 matching 10 bases. CDR1 is MDHEN, CDR2 SYDVKM, per germline. This CDR3 is 14 amino acids long. J gave up 5 bases and V 11 bases, and 8 bases lay outside the gene matches. For the CDR3, the DNA is TGTGCCGTCCGAGGACAGGGGGGAAATGAAAAACTGTTTTTT. Protein: CAVRGQGGNEKLFF.

Here the CDR3 reads CASSEGGGTEAFF. In nucleotides, the CDR3 is TGTGCCAGCAGTGAAGGTGGCGGCACTGAAGCTTTCTTT. The chain has TRBV2 and TRBJ1-1; D ambiguous. Germline values: CDR1 SNHLY, CDR2 FYNNEI. The V end lost 1 base, the J end lost 4 bases, and 7 bases lay between the germline ends. The CDR3 runs to 13 residues.

The V gene is TRBV6-6, the J gene TRBJ2-3; TRBD1 aligns across 8 bases. V trimming: 5 bases; J trimming: 2 bases; junction bases outside the gene matches: 9. Germline V gene lookup returns CDR1 MNHNY and CDR2 SVGAGI (reference sequence). The CDR3 consists of 16 residues. In nucleotides, the CDR3 is TGTGCCAGCAGTCCCCTCGACAGGGGACTCACAGATACGCAGTATTTT. Protein product: CASSPLDRGLTDTQYF.

The chain recombines TRBV3-1 (or the pseudogene TRBV3-2) with TRBJ1-1; D ambiguous. This CDR3 has 13 residues. The V gene lost 1 base and the J gene lost 1 base, with 4 bases spanning the gap. Germline V gives CDR1 LGHDT, CDR2 YNNKEL (reference sequence). CDR3 DNA: TGTGCCAGCAGCCAAGTCGGGAACACTGAAGCTTTCTTT. Protein sequence: CASSQVGNTEAFF.

This rearrangement joins TRBV3-1 (or the pseudogene TRBV3-2) to TRBJ2-7; no firm D call. The V gene lost 3 bases and the J gene lost 3 bases, with 12 bases spanning the gap. This CDR3 is 14 amino acids long. Germline lookup yields CDR1 LGHDT and CDR2 YNNKEL (reference sequence). The CDR3 is CASSHRPQYYEQYF. The CDR3 DNA sequence: TGTGCCAGCAGCCATCGGCCACAGTACTACGAGCAGTACTTC.

The count of this clone is one. The rearrangement uses TRBV2 and TRBJ1-1; D might be TRBD1 (6 bases). CDR3 size: 12 residues. Per the germline V gene, CDR1 is SNHLY and CDR2 is FYNNEI. V gave up 6 bases and J gave up 4 bases, with 9 bases separating them. This CDR3 reads CASRDSITEAFF. CDR3 sequence (DNA): TGTGCCAGCAGGGACAGTATCACTGAAGCTTTCTTT. Combining the CDR3 with reference TRBV2 and TRBJ1-1 gives the whole variable domain EPEVTQTPSHQVTQMGQEVILRCVPISNHLYFYWYRQILGQKVEFLVSFYNNEISEKSEIFDDQFSVERPDGSNFTLKIRSTKLEDSAMYFCASRDSITEAFFGQGTRLTVV.

The gene calls are TRBV5-1 and TRBJ1-1, with TRBD1 as a possible D gene (6 bases). The length of the CDR3 is 14 residues. Germline-derived CDR1 and CDR2 are SGHRS and YFSETQ. V lost 4 bases, J lost 1 base, and 11 bases lay in between. CDR3 sequence (DNA): TGCGCCAGCAGCACCCTAGGGGGGAACACTGAAGCTTTCTTT. Its translation is CASSTLGGNTEAFF.